Sequencing of this T cell receptor (beta chain) was carried out in a study of cytomegalovirus exposure and HLA in healthy donors. In the study overall: Unique TCRs numbering some 80 million, obtained from HLA-typed donors, made up an early data release. General study findings and limits: Researchers counted some 150 TCR beta chains as cytomegalovirus-associated. Later analysis found that TCR beta chains associated with HLA were more clonally expanded than other, equally common chains.

With 60 Vbeta and 13 Jbeta primers, the PCR was carried out. As handled by the study authors: A follow-up analysis tallied around 80 million unique TCR beta chains, approximately 11 million shared. Libraries were prepared by immunoSEQ multiplex PCR; TCRdb keeps only in-frame clonotypes and omits some of them. V, J and clone size reflect that table, while D and trimming were determined from the DNA. This sample yields 95,000 to 150,000 clones, of which roughly 81% are seen a single time; 0.9% to 1.2% belongs to the top ten. CDR3 length: 16 amino acids. Per the germline V gene, CDR1 is SEHNR and CDR2 is FQNEAQ (reference sequence). As for this clone: Its target is unknown. One end of the junction varies from germline; a read error may be responsible.

The clonotype originates from a woman in her 30s in good health and CMV-seronegative. The sample consisted of PBMCs. The chain uses TRBV7-9 and TRBJ2-2, with TRBD1 as a possible D gene (6 bases). In DNA form, the CDR3 reads TGTTCCAGCAGCTCTGTAGGGGGACCGAACACCGGGGAGCTGTTTTTT. As protein: CSSSSVGGPNTGELFF.